The entry below describes one TCR beta chain. Its antigen is unidentified. These data are taken from a study of CXCR3-negative and CXCR3-positive naive CD8 T cells. TRB cDNA was prepared as libraries by UMI-labeled 5' RACE. From the 5' RACE reads, TCRdb lists one entry per CDR3 protein and no DNA. Across tens of thousands of distinct CDR3 sequences, the top ten clones capture over 0.4% of the sample. The CDR3 is 13 amino acids. In germline, CDR1 is SGHRS, CDR2 YFSETQ. Study conclusions and caveats: The study found that naive CXCR3-negative and CXCR3-positive cells shared TRBV-TRBJ usage, while memory cells differed. Naive cells with CXCR3 showed TRB CDR3s that were more hydrophobic than those in CXCR3-negative naive cells.

This receptor was taken from a human donor in good health. Some clones in this sample may be carry-over from other donors' samples. The J gene is TRBJ2-1, the V gene TRBV5-1; TCRdb reports TRBD1, a call that lacks DNA to check it against. The sequenced sample consisted of naive CXCR3+ CD8+ T cells from blood. Described subset: CD45RO-CCR7+CD27+CD95- naive CD8+ T cells expressing CXCR3 (TNR3+). The CDR3 reads CASSFQGGNEQFF.